The 26 T cell receptor beta chains below were found in one sample sequenced in a study of CD8 T cells in Susac syndrome. Reverse transcription of roughly 0.5 to 1 ug RNA was performed with random hexamers. TCRdb reprocessed the immunoSEQ multiplex PCR reads with MiXCR, giving one entry per CDR3 protein. The data contain hundreds of thousands of distinct CDR3 sequences, roughly 93% of them seen just once; the ten biggest clones take up approximately 0.07%. The sample comprised CD4+ T cells from PBMCs. These receptor sequences come from a human donor with multiple sclerosis.

The chain carries TRBV7-8 and TRBJ1-5, with 7 bases aligning to TRBD1. The V gene's germline CDR1 is SGHVS and CDR2 FQNEAQ. The CDR3 covers 13 residues. With 1 base clipped from V and 11 bases from J, the junction kept 5 bases outside the gene matches. The CDR3 is CASSLDRGRAQHF. CDR3 in DNA: TGTGCCAGCAGCTTAGACAGGGGTCGGGCCCAGCATTTT.

V and J are TRBV25-1 and TRBJ1-1; D not resolved. CDR1 MGHDK and CDR2 SYGVNS come from the germline V gene. This CDR3 has 14 amino acids. V lost 4 bases and J 1 base, leaving 10 bases between the germline ends. The CDR3: CASSGVGRNTEAFF. The CDR3 DNA sequence: TGTGCCAGCAGTGGAGTGGGTCGGAACACTGAAGCTTTCTTT. Filled out from reference TRBV25-1 and TRBJ1-1, the complete variable domain reads EADIYQTPRYLVIGTGKKITLECSQTMGHDKMYWYQQDPGMELHLIHYSYGVNSTEKGDLSSESTVSRIRTEHFPLTLESARPSHTSQYLCASSGVGRNTEAFFGQGTRLTVV.

The chain recombines TRBV5-1 with TRBJ2-2; D unclear. CDR3 length: 15 amino acids. The V gene's germline CDR1 is SGHRS and CDR2 YFSETQ. V was pared by 4 bases and J by 2 bases, with 12 bases between. The CDR3 spells CASSPLADNTGELFF. The CDR3 nucleotides are TGCGCCAGCAGCCCTTTGGCGGACAACACCGGGGAGCTGTTTTTT.

The chain carries TRBV20-1 and TRBJ2-5; 16 nucleotides align to TRBD2. CDR1 is DFQATT and CDR2 is SNEGSKA in the germline V gene (reference sequence). The CDR3 spans 15 residues. The trim removed 5 bases at V and 5 bases at J, leaving 5 bases unmatched. This CDR3 reads CSAGTSGRGLETQYF. The DNA for the CDR3 is TGCAGTGCTGGGACTAGCGGGAGGGGCCTGGAGACCCAGTACTTC.

The V gene is TRBV7-2, the J gene TRBJ2-4; D remains unclear. CDR3 length: 14 amino acids. CDR1 SGHTA and CDR2 FQGNSA come from the germline V gene. V was clipped by 1 base and J by 7 bases, with 11 bases between them. The DNA for the CDR3 is TGTGCCAGCAGCTTAGGGCCGGGCTTGAACATTCAGTACTTC. Residues: CASSLGPGLNIQYF. Full variable domain (missing parts from reference TRBV7-2 and TRBJ2-4): GAGVSQSPSNKVTEKGKDVELRCDPISGHTALYWYRQSLGQGLEFLIYFQGNSAPDKSGLPSDRFSAERTGGSVSTLTIQRTQQEDSAVYLCASSLGPGLNIQYFGAGTRLSVL.

This chain uses TRBV2 with TRBJ2-2; 9 bases fit TRBD2. The length of the CDR3 is 15 residues. V lost 6 bases to trimming and J lost 3 bases; unmatched junction nucleotides: 5. The germline V gene encodes CDR1 SNHLY and CDR2 FYNNEI. CDR3 nucleotide sequence: TGTGCCAGCAGCGGGACTAGCTTGGACACCGGGGAGCTGTTTTTT. It translates to CASSGTSLDTGELFF.

This clonotype was detected only a few times. The chain recombines TRBV19 with TRBJ1-5, with unresolved D. CDR3 size: 13 residues. V gave up 1 base and J gave up 5 bases, with 6 bases separating them. Germline V gene data show CDR1 as LNHDA and CDR2 as SQIVND (reference sequence). The CDR3 sequence is CASSIGRDQPQHF. The CDR3 coding sequence is TGTGCCAGTAGTATAGGAAGAGATCAGCCCCAGCATTTT. Drawing the rest from reference TRBV19 and TRBJ1-5, the complete variable domain is DGGITQSPKYLFRKEGQNVTLSCEQNLNHDAMYWYRQDPGQGLRLIYYSQIVNDFQKGDIAEGYSVSREKKESFPLTVTSAQKNPTAFYLCASSIGRDQPQHFGDGTRLSIL.

V gene TRBV5-1 combines with J gene TRBJ2-2, with D perhaps matching TRBD1 (5 bases). Trimming took 0 bases from V and 7 from J, leaving 10 bases between them. CDR1 and CDR2 from the germline V gene are SGHRS and YFSETQ. The CDR3 loop spans 14 amino acids. This CDR3 reads CASSLVGAGGELFF. DNA of the CDR3: TGCGCCAGCAGCTTGGTTGGGGCAGGCGGGGAGCTGTTTTTT.

The chain is built from TRBV9 and TRBJ2-3, with 12 bases lining up with TRBD2. The CDR3 totals 18 residues. V was pared by 2 bases and J by 2 bases, with 9 bases of the junction left unmatched. Looked up from germline, CDR1 is SGDLS and CDR2 is YYNGEE. The DNA for the CDR3 is TGTGCCAGCAGCGTCCAATACCGGACTAGCGGGATCACAGATACGCAGTATTTT. Its translation is CASSVQYRTSGITDTQYF.

The chain couples TRBV20-1 to TRBJ2-7; D unresolved. Germline loops: CDR1 DFQATT, CDR2 SNEGSKA (reference sequence). CDR3 length: 12 residues. The V end was cut by 2 bases, the J end by 3 bases, with 8 bases between. CDR3 in amino acids: CSARWENYEQYF. The DNA for the CDR3 is TGCAGTGCTAGATGGGAAAACTACGAGCAGTACTTC.

This sequence joins TRBV5-1 and TRBJ2-7, with D unclear. The V end was cut by 0 bases, the J end by 0 bases, with 7 bases between. Germline V gene sequence: CDR1 SGHRS, CDR2 YFSETQ. This CDR3 is built from 14 residues. CDR3: CASSLERSSYEQYF. In nucleotides, the CDR3 is TGCGCCAGCAGCTTGGAACGGAGCTCCTACGAGCAGTACTTC.

This clonotype appeared a single time. This chain uses TRBV6-5 with TRBJ1-3; 9 bases line up with TRBD1. Germline loops: CDR1 MNHEY, CDR2 SVGAGI. The J segment lost 0 bases and the V segment lost 6 bases, leaving 3 bases of the junction unmatched. The CDR3 has 15 residues. CDR3 sequence: CASRKTGGSGNTIYF. DNA for the CDR3: TGTGCCAGCAGGAAGACAGGGGGCTCTGGAAACACCATATATTTT.

The rearrangement joins TRBV30 to TRBJ2-6; possibly TRBD2 for D (5 bases). There are 17 residues in the CDR3. Germline V gene data show CDR1 as GTSNPN and CDR2 as SVGIG (reference sequence). Trimming shortened V by 3 bases and J by 0 bases, and 15 bases separated the two germline ends. The CDR3 spells CAWSSAVGSSGANVLTF. CDR3 nucleotide sequence: TGTGCCTGGAGCTCGGCCGTTGGGAGCTCTGGGGCCAACGTCCTGACTTTC.

The J gene is TRBJ1-1, the V gene TRBV5-1; D ambiguous. Deletions cut 0 bases from V and 5 bases from J, with 11 bases between. The V gene's germline CDR1 is SGHRS and CDR2 YFSETQ. This CDR3 has 14 amino acids. The CDR3 nucleotides are TGCGCCAGCAGCTTGGATGGAGGGAAGACTGAAGCTTTCTTT. It specifies CASSLDGGKTEAFF.

The chain recombines TRBV12-3 or TRBV12-4 with TRBJ2-7, with 7 bases matching TRBD1. This CDR3 region has 13 residues. V lost 7 bases, J lost 6 bases, and 9 bases stayed unmatched. For the CDR3, the DNA is TGTGCCAGCAACCCAGAACAGGGGTCCGAGCAGTACTTC. Residues: CASNPEQGSEQYF.

The V and J genes are TRBV6-5 and TRBJ2-5, with D hard to call. There are 11 residues in the CDR3. V lost 7 bases and J lost 5, with 8 bases in between. Germline-derived CDR1 and CDR2 are MNHEY and SVGAGI. This CDR3 reads CASTMGETQYF. The DNA of the CDR3 is TGTGCCAGCACCATGGGGGAGACCCAGTACTTC.

This sequence joins TRBV29-1 and TRBJ2-5, with 7 bases aligning to TRBD1. This CDR3 has 13 amino acids. After removal of 6 bases from V and 5 bases from J, the junction contained 9 bases not matched to a gene. CDR1 is SQVTM and CDR2 is ANQGSEA in the germline V gene. The CDR3 sequence: CSVRNRGLETQYF. The CDR3 coding sequence is TGCAGCGTGCGGAACAGGGGCTTGGAGACCCAGTACTTC.

This chain joins TRBV2 and TRBJ2-2; D unresolved. Germline V lookup: CDR1 SNHLY, CDR2 FYNNEI. With 6 bases removed from V and 4 bases from J, the gap between germline ends came to 15 bases. This CDR3 contains 15 residues. The CDR3 protein is CASSPQTTGTGELFF. The CDR3 coding sequence is TGTGCCAGCAGCCCCCAGACGACTGGCACCGGGGAGCTGTTTTTT. The full variable domain, with the rest looked up from reference TRBV2 and TRBJ2-2, is EPEVTQTPSHQVTQMGQEVILRCVPISNHLYFYWYRQILGQKVEFLVSFYNNEISEKSEIFDDQFSVERPDGSNFTLKIRSTKLEDSAMYFCASSPQTTGTGELFFGEGSRLTVL.

This chain connects TRBV11-2 to TRBJ2-3, with D uncertain. The CDR3 contains 13 residues. V was pared by 4 bases and J by 5 bases, with 10 bases between. The germline gives CDR1 SGHAT, CDR2 FQNNGV. CDR3 residues: CASSSGSQDTQYF. In DNA, the CDR3 is TGTGCCAGCAGCTCCGGGTCTCAAGATACGCAGTATTTT.

This chain links TRBV6-2 or TRBV6-3 with TRBJ2-1; tentative D call: TRBD2 (6 bases). From germline, CDR1 is MNHEY and CDR2 SVGEGT. This CDR3 has 12 residues. V shed 7 bases and J shed 7 bases, with 11 bases lying between them. The CDR3, as DNA: TGTGCCAGCAAAGCGGGTCGGAATGAGCAGTTCTTC. Protein sequence: CASKAGRNEQFF.

The chain combines TRBV20-1 with TRBJ2-3; a possible D gene is TRBD1 (5 bases). V was trimmed by 3 bases and J by 1 base, leaving 14 bases between them. Germline CDR1 is DFQATT and CDR2 is SNEGSKA (reference sequence). The CDR3 totals 15 residues. The CDR3: CSASRREEGTDTQYF. Written as DNA, the CDR3 is TGCAGTGCTAGTCGCAGGGAAGAAGGCACAGATACGCAGTATTTT.

The J gene is TRBJ1-2, the V gene TRBV7-3; TRBD1 might be the D (5 bases). The CDR3 is made up of 14 amino acids. From germline, CDR1 is SGHTA and CDR2 FQGTGA. The V end lost 5 bases, the J end lost 1 base, and 11 bases lay between the germline ends. CDR3 coding DNA: TGTGCCAGCAGCAAAGACAGCGATAACTATGGCTACACCTTC. Its translation is CASSKDSDNYGYTF.

This CDR3 reads CASSLEGSGGAYNEQFF. In DNA, the CDR3 is TGTGCCAGCAGCTTGGAGGGTAGCGGGGGGGCATACAATGAGCAGTTCTTC. J is TRBJ2-1 and V is TRBV5-4, with 11 bases identical to TRBD2. The trim removed 0 bases at V and 4 bases at J, leaving 6 bases unmatched. CDR3 length: 17 residues. Looked up from germline, CDR1 is SGHNT and CDR2 is YYREEE (reference sequence). The full variable domain, its missing parts supplied by reference TRBV5-4 and TRBJ2-1, is ETGVTQSPTHLIKTRGQQVTLRCSSQSGHNTVSWYQQALGQGPQFIFQYYREEENGRGNFPPRFSGLQFPNYSSELNVNALELDDSALYLCASSLEGSGGAYNEQFFGPGTRLTVL.

The rearrangement links TRBV3-1 to TRBJ2-7, with D perhaps matching TRBD1 or TRBD2 (6 bases each). The CDR3 extends over 16 amino acids. Trimming shortened V by 1 base and J by 1 base, and 14 bases separated the two germline ends. Germline V gene sequence: CDR1 LGHDT, CDR2 YNNKEL (reference sequence). The CDR3 DNA reads TGTGCCAGCAGCCAAGGAAAGGGGGGCTTTTCCTACGAGCAGTACTTC. It translates to CASSQGKGGFSYEQYF.

This chain joins TRBV30 and TRBJ1-5; no reliable D call. Trimming cost V 4 bases and J 2 bases, with 12 bases left between them. The CDR3 runs to 14 residues. CDR1 and CDR2 (germline): GTSNPN, SVGIG (reference sequence). CDR3 residues: CAWKTGVGNQPQHF. DNA for the CDR3: TGTGCCTGGAAGACGGGAGTCGGCAATCAGCCCCAGCATTTT.

The V call is TRBV5-4, the J call TRBJ2-3, with D unclear. Per the germline V gene, CDR1 is SGHNT and CDR2 is YYREEE (reference sequence). The V end was cut by 1 base, the J end by 2 bases, with 8 bases between. This CDR3 is 14 amino acids long. The CDR3 nucleotides read TGTGCCAGCAGCTTGCTTACCTTCACAGATACGCAGTATTTT. Its translation is CASSLLTFTDTQYF.